The sequence of this T cell receptor beta chain was determined in a study of T cell responses to AZD1222 COVID-19 vaccine. Study-level results: In a largely white British group with more females than males, clonal diversity was possibly underestimated. Spike as a whole was targeted by vaccine-associated CD4 TCRs, dominant at 160-218 and 743-854.

Researchers grouped second doses given at about 4 or about 12 weeks into one pool. The repertoire was sequenced with immunoSEQ multiplex PCR; TCRdb's copy has only in-frame clones and lacks some. Among nearly 200,000 clones listed, over 85% were seen once. About this clone itself: The antigen remains unidentified.

In germline, CDR1 is SGHTA, CDR2 FQGTGA. This CDR3 has 15 residues. J was trimmed by 8 bases and V by 1 base; bases with no gene match: 7. The sequenced sample was peripheral blood, obtained 28 days after the second AZD1222 dose. The chain is built from TRBV7-3 and TRBJ2-1, with 8 bases aligning to TRBD2. The sequence was obtained from an adult who received the AZD1222 COVID-19 vaccine. CDR3 DNA sequence: TGTGCCAGCAGCTTAAACCGGGGGGGCCTCTATGAGCAGTTCTTC. This sequence encodes CASSLNRGGLYEQFF.